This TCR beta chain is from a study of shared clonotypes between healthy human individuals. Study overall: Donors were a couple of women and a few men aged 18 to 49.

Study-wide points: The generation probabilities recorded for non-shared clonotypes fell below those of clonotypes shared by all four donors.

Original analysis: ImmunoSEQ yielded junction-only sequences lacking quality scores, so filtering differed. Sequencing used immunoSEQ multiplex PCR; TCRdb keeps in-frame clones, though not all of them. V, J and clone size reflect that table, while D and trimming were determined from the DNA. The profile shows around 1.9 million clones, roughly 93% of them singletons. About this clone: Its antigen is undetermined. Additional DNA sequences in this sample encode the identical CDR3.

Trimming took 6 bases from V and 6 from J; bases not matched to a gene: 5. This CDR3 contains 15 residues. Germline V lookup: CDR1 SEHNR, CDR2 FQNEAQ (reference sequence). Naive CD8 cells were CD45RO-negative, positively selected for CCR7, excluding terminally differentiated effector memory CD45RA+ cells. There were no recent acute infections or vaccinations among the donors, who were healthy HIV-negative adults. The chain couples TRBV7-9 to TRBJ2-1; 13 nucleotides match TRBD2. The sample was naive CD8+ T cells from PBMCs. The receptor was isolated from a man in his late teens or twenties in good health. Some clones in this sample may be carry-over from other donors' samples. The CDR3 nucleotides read TGTGCCAGCAGTTACGGGACTAGCGGGACCAATGAGCAGTTCTTC. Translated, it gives CASSYGTSGTNEQFF.